The T cell receptor beta chain described here comes from a study of T cell responses to AZD1222 COVID-19 vaccine. Per germline, CDR1 SQVTM and CDR2 ANQGSEA. V was clipped by 4 bases and J by 3 bases, with 10 bases between them. CDR3 length equals 12 residues. Generated by immunoSEQ multiplex PCR, the TCRdb table keeps only in-frame clones and is missing some. The data contain around 94,000 clones, around nine tenths of them singletons. The sequencing used peripheral blood, collected on day 0 of AZD1222 vaccination. The clonotype comes from an adult in good health. V gene TRBV29-1 combines with J gene TRBJ2-7; D call uncertain. The CDR3 DNA reads TGCAGCGTTGCTCCGGATGGCTACGAGCAGTACTTC. Its protein is CSVAPDGYEQYF.